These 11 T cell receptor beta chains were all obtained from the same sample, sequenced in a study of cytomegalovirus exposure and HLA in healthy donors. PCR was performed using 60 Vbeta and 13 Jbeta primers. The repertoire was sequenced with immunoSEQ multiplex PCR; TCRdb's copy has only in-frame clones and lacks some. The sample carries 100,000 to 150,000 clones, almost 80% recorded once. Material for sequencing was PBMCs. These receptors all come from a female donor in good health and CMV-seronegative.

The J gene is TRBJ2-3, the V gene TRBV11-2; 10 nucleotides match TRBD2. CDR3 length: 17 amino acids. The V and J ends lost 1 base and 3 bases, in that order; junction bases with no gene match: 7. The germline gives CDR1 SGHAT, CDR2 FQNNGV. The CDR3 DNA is TGTGCCAGCAGCTTAGTTATGTCTAGCGGGAGAACAGATACGCAGTATTTT. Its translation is CASSLVMSSGRTDTQYF.

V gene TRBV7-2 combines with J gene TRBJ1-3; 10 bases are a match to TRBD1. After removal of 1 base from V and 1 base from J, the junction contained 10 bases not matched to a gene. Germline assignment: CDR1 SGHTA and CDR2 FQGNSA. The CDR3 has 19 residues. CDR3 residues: CASSLDTTGTGASGNTIYF. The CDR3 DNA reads TGTGCCAGCAGCTTAGATACTACCGGGACAGGGGCTTCTGGAAACACCATATATTTT.

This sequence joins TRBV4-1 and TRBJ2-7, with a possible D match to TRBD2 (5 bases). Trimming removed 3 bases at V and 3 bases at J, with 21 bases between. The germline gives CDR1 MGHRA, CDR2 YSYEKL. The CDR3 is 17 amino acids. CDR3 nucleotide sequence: TGCGCCAGCAGCCAGGTCCTCTGGACTCAGGTTGGCTACGAGCAGTACTTC. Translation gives CASSQVLWTQVGYEQYF.

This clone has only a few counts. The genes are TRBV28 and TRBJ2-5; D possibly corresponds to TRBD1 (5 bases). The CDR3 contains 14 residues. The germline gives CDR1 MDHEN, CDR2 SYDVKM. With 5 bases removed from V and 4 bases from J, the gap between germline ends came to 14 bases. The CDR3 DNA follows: TGTGCCAGCAGTCCTACGGGTCAGGGAGAGACCCAGTACTTC. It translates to CASSPTGQGETQYF.

The CDR3 region is CASSRTLQGSGTEAFF. The CDR3 bases are TGTGCCAGCAGTCGGACGTTACAGGGATCTGGCACTGAAGCTTTCTTT. This chain joins TRBV28 and TRBJ1-1; perhaps TRBD1 as D (6 bases). The CDR3 is made up of 16 amino acids. Looked up from germline, CDR1 is MDHEN and CDR2 is SYDVKM. V lost 5 bases to trimming and J lost 4 bases, with 20 bases between them.

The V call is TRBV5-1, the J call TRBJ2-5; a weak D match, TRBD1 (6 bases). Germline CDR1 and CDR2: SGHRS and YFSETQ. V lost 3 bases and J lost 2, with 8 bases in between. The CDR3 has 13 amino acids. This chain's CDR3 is CASSSGVQETQYF. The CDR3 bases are TGCGCCAGCAGCTCAGGGGTGCAAGAGACCCAGTACTTC.

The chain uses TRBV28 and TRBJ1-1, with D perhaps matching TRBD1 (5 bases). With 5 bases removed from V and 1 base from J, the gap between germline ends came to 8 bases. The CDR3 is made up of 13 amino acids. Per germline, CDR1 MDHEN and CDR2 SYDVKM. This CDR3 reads CASSRDRNTEAFF. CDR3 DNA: TGTGCCAGCAGTCGCGACAGGAACACTGAAGCTTTCTTT. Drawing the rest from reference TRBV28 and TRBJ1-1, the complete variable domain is DVKVTQSSRYLVKRTGEKVFLECVQDMDHENMFWYRQDPGLGLRLIYFSYDVKMKEKGDIPEGYSVSREKKERFSLILESASTNQTSMYLCASSRDRNTEAFFGQGTRLTVV.

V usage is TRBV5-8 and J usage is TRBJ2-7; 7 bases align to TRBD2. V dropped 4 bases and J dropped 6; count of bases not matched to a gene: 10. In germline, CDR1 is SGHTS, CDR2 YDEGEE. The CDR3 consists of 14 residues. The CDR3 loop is CASSHRLADSEQYF. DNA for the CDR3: TGTGCCAGCAGCCACCGACTAGCAGATTCCGAGCAGTACTTC.

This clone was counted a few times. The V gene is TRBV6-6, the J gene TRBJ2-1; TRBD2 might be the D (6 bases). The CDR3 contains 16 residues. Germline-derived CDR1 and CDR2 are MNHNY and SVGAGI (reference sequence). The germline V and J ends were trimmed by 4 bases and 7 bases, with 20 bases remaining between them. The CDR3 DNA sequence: TGTGCCAGCAGTTGGAGGGCGCAGGGTAAAGTGAATGAGCAGTTCTTC. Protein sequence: CASSWRAQGKVNEQFF.

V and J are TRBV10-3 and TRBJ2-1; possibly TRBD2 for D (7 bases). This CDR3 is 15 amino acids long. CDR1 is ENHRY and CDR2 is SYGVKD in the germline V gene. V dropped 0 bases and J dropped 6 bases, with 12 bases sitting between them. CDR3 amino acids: CAISESGGPTNEQFF. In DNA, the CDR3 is TGTGCCATCAGTGAGTCCGGGGGGCCTACCAATGAGCAGTTCTTC.

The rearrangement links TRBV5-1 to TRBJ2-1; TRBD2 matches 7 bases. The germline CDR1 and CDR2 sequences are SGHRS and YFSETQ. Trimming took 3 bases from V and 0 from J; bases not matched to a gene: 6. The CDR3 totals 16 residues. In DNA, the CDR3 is TGCGCCAGCAGCTCCCTAAGCGGGGCCTCCTACAATGAGCAGTTCTTC. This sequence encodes CASSSLSGASYNEQFF.